This entry describes one TCR beta chain. Losses at the gene ends were 4 bases for V and 4 bases for J; bases not matched to a gene: 8. Germline assignment: CDR1 MDHEN and CDR2 SYDVKM. The CDR3 sequence is 15 residues long. The data are from a study of cytomegalovirus exposure and HLA in healthy donors. PCR primers comprised 60 Vbeta and 13 Jbeta primers. Profiled with immunoSEQ multiplex PCR; TCRdb holds only in-frame clones, not every one. The sample consists of fewer than 200,000 clones, 76% of them appearing once. The TCR sequence derives from a female donor in good health and CMV-seronegative. This rearrangement joins TRBV28 to TRBJ2-3; 7 positions match TRBD1. The specimen sequenced was PBMCs. CDR3 residues: CASSSGTAGADTQYF. The CDR3 DNA sequence: TGTGCCAGCAGTTCCGGGACAGCCGGAGCAGATACGCAGTATTTT.